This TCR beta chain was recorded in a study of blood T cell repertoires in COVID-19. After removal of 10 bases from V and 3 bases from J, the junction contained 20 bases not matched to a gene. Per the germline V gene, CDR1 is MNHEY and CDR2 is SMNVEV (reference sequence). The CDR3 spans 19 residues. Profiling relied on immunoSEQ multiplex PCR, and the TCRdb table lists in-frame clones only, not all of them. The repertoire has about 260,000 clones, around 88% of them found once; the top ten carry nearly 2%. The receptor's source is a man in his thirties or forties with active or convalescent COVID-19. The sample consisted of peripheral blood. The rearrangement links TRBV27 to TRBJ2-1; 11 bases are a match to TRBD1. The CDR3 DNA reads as TGTGCCACCTCCCCCGGACAGGGGGCCGGTAGCTCCGACTACAATGAGCAGTTCTTC. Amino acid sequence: CATSPGQGAGSSDYNEQFF.